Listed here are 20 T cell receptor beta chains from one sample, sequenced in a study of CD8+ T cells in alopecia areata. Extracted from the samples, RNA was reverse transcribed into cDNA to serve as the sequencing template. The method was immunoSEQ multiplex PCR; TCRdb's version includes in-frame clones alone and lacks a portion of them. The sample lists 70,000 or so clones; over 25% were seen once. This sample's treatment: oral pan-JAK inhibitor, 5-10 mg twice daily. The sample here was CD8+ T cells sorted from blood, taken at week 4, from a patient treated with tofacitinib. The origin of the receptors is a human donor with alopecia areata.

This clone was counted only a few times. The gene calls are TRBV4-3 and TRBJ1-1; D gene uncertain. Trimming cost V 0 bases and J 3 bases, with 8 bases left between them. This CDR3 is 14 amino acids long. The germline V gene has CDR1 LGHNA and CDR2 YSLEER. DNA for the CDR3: TGCGCCAGCAGCCAAGACCCCGTGGACACTGAAGCTTTCTTT. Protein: CASSQDPVDTEAFF.

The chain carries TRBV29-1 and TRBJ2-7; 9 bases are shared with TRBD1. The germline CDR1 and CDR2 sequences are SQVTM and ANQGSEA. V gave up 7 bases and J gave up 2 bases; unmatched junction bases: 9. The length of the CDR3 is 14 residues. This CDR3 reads CSAQVGTGPYEQYF. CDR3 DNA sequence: TGCAGCGCTCAAGTCGGGACAGGGCCCTACGAGCAGTACTTC.

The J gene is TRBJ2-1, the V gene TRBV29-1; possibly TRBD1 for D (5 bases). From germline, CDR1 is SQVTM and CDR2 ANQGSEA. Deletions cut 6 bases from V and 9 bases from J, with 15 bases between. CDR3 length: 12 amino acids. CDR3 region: CSVPQGNGEQFF. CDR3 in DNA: TGCAGCGTCCCCCAGGGTAACGGTGAGCAGTTCTTC.

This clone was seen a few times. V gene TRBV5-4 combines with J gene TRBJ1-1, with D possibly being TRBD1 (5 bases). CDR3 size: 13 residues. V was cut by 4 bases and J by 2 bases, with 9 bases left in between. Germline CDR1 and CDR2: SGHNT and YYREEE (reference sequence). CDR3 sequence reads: CASSPGGNTEAFF. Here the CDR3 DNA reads TGTGCCAGCAGCCCGGGGGGAAACACTGAAGCTTTCTTT. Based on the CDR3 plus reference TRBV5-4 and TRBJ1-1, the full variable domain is ETGVTQSPTHLIKTRGQQVTLRCSSQSGHNTVSWYQQALGQGPQFIFQYYREEENGRGNFPPRFSGLQFPNYSSELNVNALELDDSALYLCASSPGGNTEAFFGQGTRLTVV.

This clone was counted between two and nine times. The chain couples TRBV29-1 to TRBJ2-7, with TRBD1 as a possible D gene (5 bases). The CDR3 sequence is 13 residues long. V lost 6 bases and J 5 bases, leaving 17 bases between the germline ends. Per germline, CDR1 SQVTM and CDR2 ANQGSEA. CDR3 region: CSVSQGVSDEQYF. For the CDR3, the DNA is TGCAGCGTGTCGCAGGGTGTCAGCGACGAGCAGTACTTC.

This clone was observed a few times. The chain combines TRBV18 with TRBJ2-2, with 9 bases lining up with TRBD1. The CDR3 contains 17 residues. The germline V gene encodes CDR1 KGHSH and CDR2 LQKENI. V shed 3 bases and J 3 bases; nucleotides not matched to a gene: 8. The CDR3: CASSPKGQGGDTGELFF. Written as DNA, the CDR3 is TGTGCCAGCTCACCGAAGGGACAGGGAGGTGACACCGGGGAGCTGTTTTTT.

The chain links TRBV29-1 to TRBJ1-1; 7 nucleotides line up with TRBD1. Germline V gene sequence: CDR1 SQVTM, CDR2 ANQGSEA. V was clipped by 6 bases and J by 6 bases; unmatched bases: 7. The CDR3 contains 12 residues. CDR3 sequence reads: CSVNDRAPEAFF. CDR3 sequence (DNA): TGCAGCGTCAATGACAGGGCCCCTGAAGCTTTCTTT.

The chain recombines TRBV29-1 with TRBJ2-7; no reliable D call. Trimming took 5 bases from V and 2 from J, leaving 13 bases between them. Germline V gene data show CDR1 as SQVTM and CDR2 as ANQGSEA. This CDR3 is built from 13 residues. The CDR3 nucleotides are TGCAGCGTTCTATCGGAGAGTGCCTACGAGCAGTACTTC. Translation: CSVLSESAYEQYF.

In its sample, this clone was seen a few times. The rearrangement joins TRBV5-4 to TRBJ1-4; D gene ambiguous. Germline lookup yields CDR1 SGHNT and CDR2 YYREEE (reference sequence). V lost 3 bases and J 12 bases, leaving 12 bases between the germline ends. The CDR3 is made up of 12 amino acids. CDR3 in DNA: TGTGCCAGCAGCTCCGGCGCCACCGAACTGTTTTTT. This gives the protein CASSSGATELFF.

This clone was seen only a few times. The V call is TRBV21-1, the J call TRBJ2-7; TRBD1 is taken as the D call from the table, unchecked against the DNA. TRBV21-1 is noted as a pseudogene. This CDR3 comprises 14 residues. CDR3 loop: CASSQNRVYYEQYF. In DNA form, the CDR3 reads TGTGCCAGCAGCCAAAACAGGGTTTACTACGAGCAGTACTTC.

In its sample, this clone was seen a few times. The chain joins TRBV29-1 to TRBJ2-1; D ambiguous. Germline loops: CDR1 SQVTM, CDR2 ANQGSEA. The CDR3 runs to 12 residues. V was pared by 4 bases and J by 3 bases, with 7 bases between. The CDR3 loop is CSVGGSYNEQFF. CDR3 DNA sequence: TGCAGCGTTGGAGGTAGCTACAATGAGCAGTTCTTC.

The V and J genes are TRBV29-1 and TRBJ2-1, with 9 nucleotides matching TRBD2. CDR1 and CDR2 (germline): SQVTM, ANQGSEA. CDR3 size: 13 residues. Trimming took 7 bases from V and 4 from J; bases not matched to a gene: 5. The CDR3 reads CSGGGLAYNEQFF. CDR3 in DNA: TGCAGCGGGGGAGGACTAGCGTACAATGAGCAGTTCTTC.

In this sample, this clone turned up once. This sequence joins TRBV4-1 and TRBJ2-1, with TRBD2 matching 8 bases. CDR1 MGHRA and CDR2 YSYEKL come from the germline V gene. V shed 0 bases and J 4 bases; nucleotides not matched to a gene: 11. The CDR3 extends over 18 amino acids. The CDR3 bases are TGCGCCAGCAGCCAAGAGGACCCGGCGGGGGGTTCATACAATGAGCAGTTCTTC. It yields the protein CASSQEDPAGGSYNEQFF.

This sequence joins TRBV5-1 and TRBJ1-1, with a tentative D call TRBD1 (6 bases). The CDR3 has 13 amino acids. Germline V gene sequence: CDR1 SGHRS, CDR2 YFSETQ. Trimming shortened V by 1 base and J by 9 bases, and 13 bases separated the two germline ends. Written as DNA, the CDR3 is TGCGCCAGCAGCTTGTGGCCAGGGGAGAAAGCTTTCTTT. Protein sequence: CASSLWPGEKAFF.

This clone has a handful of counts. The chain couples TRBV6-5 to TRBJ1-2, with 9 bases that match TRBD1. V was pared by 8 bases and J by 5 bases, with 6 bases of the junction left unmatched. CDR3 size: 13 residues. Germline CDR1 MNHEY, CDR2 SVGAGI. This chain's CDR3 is CASLNRGLYGYTF. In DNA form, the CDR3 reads TGTGCCAGCCTCAACAGGGGGCTTTATGGCTACACCTTC.

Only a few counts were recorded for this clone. The CDR3 loop reads CASSPGSGGYEQYF. For the CDR3, the DNA is TGTGCCAGCAGCCCCGGGAGCGGGGGCTACGAGCAGTACTTC. The chain uses TRBV7-6 and TRBJ2-7; 8 bases line up with TRBD2. With 5 bases clipped from V and 3 bases from J, the junction kept 6 bases outside the gene matches. The CDR3 length is 14 residues. Germline loops: CDR1 SGHVS, CDR2 FNYEAQ.

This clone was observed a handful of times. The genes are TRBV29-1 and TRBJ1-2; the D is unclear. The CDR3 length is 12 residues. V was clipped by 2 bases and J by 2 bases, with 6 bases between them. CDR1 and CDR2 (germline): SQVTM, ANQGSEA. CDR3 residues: CSVETGNYGYTF. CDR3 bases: TGCAGCGTTGAAACTGGGAACTATGGCTACACCTTC.

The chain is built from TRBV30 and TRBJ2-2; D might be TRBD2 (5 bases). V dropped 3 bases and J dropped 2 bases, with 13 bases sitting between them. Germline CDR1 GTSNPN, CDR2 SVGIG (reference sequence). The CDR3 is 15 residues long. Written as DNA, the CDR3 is TGTGCCTGGAGATCCCGGGAAAGAAACACCGGGGAGCTGTTTTTT. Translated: CAWRSRERNTGELFF. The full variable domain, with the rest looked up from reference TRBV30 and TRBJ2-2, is SQTIHQWPATLVQPVGSPLSLECTVEGTSNPNLYWYRQAAGRGLQLLFYSVGIGQISSEVPQNLSASRPQDRQFILSSKKLLLSDSGFYLCAWRSRERNTGELFFGEGSRLTVL.

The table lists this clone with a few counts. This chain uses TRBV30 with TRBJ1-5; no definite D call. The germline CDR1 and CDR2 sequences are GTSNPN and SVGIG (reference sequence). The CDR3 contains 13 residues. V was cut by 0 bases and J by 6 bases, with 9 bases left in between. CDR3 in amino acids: CAWSVAAAQPQHF. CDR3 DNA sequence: TGTGCCTGGAGTGTGGCTGCAGCTCAGCCCCAGCATTTT.

DNA of the CDR3: TGCGCCAGCAGCTTGGAATTAAGGGCGTCGTTCCCAGATACGCAGTATTTT. It specifies CASSLELRASFPDTQYF. The rearrangement uses TRBV5-1 and TRBJ2-3, with D hard to call. Per germline, CDR1 SGHRS and CDR2 YFSETQ. Trimming removed 0 bases from V and 4 bases from J, with 18 bases in between. The CDR3 loop spans 17 amino acids.